This TCR beta chain was sequenced during a study of T cell responses to AZD1222 COVID-19 vaccine. Study-level results: Baseline serology detected seropositivity in only a handful of AZD1222 recipients. Donor demographics were predominantly white British with a female majority; clonal diversity may be underestimated.

Clones were sequenced by immunoSEQ multiplex PCR, and TCRdb holds only the in-frame ones, with some missing. The sample holds roughly 100,000 clones, more than 75% seen once. Remarks on this clone: Its cognate antigen is unknown.

The CDR3 totals 18 residues. V dropped 4 bases and J dropped 1 base, with 21 bases sitting between them. CDR1 SGHVS and CDR2 FNYEAQ come from the germline V gene. The sequence derives from an adult in good health. The specimen comprised peripheral blood, sampled on day 0 of AZD1222 vaccination. The chain has TRBV7-6 and TRBJ2-3; D is possibly TRBD2 (7 bases). DNA for the CDR3: TGTGCCAGCAGCTCCGGGAGGTCGGACAGAGGGGGCACAGATACGCAGTATTTT. It translates to CASSSGRSDRGGTDTQYF.